This is a list of T cell receptor beta chains from one sample in a study of blood T cell repertoires in COVID-19. Here immunoSEQ multiplex PCR was the method, and the copy in TCRdb shows in-frame clones only, minus some. The repertoire holds 300,000 to 400,000 clones, with around 86% as singletons. Material for sequencing was PBMCs or T cells enriched from blood (not recorded which). The receptors here all came from a woman aged 40 to 50 with acute COVID-19. Both conserved end residues are part of each CDR3. D genes are given only for firm matches. Size is omitted from some rows. Given values are once, few, many or a class for expanded clones.

>TRBJ1-1|TRBV14|NA|NA
TGTGCCAGCAGCCAAGTTGGGCCGAACACTGAAGCTTTCTTT
CASSQVGPNTEAFF
>TRBJ2-5|TRBV7-8|NA|NA
TGTGCCAGCAGCTTAGTGGGGGGGGACATCGAAGAGACCCAGTACTTC
CASSLVGGDIEETQYF
>TRBJ1-1|TRBV7-8|many|NA
TGTGCCAGCAGCTTAGTGGGCAGGGGCTCTGAAGCTTTCTTT
CASSLVGRGSEAFF
>TRBJ1-5|TRBV7-9|NA|NA
TGTGCCGCGGCAGGGGATAGCAATCAGCCCCAGCATTTT
CAAAGDSNQPQHF
>TRBJ1-2|TRBV14|NA|NA
TGTGCCAGCAGCCAAGAGAGCTTCGGCTACACCTTC
CASSQESFGYTF
>TRBJ2-5|TRBV2|NA|NA
TGTGCCAGCAGTGCTGGCTCCCAAGAGACCCAGTACTTC
CASSAGSQETQYF
>TRBJ1-1|TRBV10-3|NA|NA
TGTGCCATTGCTCCTAGGAGGGGTGGGGACACTGAAGCTTTCTTT
CAIAPRRGGDTEAFF
>TRBJ2-5|TRBV19|NA|NA
TGTGCCACTACACCCGGGACACTCAATTGGGAGACCCAGTACTTC
CATTPGTLNWETQYF
>TRBJ1-2|TRBV6-2/TRBV6-3|few|NA
TGTGCCAGCAGCCAACTCCGGGACATTAACTATGGCTACACCTTC
CASSQLRDINYGYTF
>TRBJ1-2|TRBV6-5|NA|NA
TGTGCCAGCAGAATAGACAGTTTACTCTATGGCTACACCTTC
CASRIDSLLYGYTF
>TRBJ2-2|TRBV5-5|NA|NA
TGTGCCAGCAGCCCCGGGACTGTATCGTGGGAGCTGTTTTTT
CASSPGTVSWELFF
>TRBJ2-5|TRBV5-6|NA|TRBD2
TGTGCCAGCAGCAAGTGGACTAGCTACACGATCCAAGAGACCCAGTACTTC
CASSKWTSYTIQETQYF
>TRBJ2-2|TRBV29-1|NA|TRBD1
TGCAGCGTTCGGACAGGGCGGGCCGGGGAGCTGTTTTTT
CSVRTGRAGELFF
>TRBJ2-3|TRBV28|NA|TRBD2
TGTGCCAGCAGTTCCCCAGGACTAGCCAGCACAGATACGCAGTATTTT
CASSSPGLASTDTQYF
>TRBJ2-7|TRBV7-2|NA|TRBD2
TGTGCCAGCAGCTCCGGGACTAGGGGATACGAGCAGTACTTC
CASSSGTRGYEQYF
>TRBJ2-3|TRBV5-1|once|TRBD2
TGCGCCAGCAGCACGGGGACTAGCGGGGGGGCAGATACGCAGTATTTT
CASSTGTSGGADTQYF
>TRBJ1-6|TRBV6-6|NA|TRBD1
TGTGCCAGCCGGGACAGGGGGTTAGGGGGGAATTCACCCCTCCACTTT
CASRDRGLGGNSPLHF
>TRBJ1-5|TRBV28|NA|NA
TGTGCCAGCAGTTCGAGAAGACAGACGAGGGGGAATCAGCCCCAGCATTTT
CASSSRRQTRGNQPQHF
>TRBJ2-5|TRBV3-1/TRBV3-2|NA|NA
TGTGCCAGCAGCCAAGACCCGGACAGCCAAGAGACCCAGTACTTC
CASSQDPDSQETQYF
>TRBJ2-5|TRBV5-1|NA|NA
TGCGCCAGCAGCCCCGGAGCCCTGGAAGAGACCCAGTACTTC
CASSPGALEETQYF
>TRBJ1-5|TRBV3-1/TRBV3-2|NA|TRBD1
TGTGCCAGCAGCCCGGGACAGAGTAGCAATCAGCCCCAGCATTTT
CASSPGQSSNQPQHF
>TRBJ2-1|TRBV9|NA|TRBD2
TGTGCCAGCTCCCTCTCGGCGGGGGCCTACAATGAGCAGTTCTTC
CASSLSAGAYNEQFF
>TRBJ2-3|TRBV13|NA|NA
TGTGCCAGCAGCTTAAGGGGGGTTCGCGGGAGAGGCACAGATACGCAGTATTTT
CASSLRGVRGRGTDTQYF
>TRBJ2-5|TRBV3-1/TRBV3-2|few|TRBD2
TGTGCCAGCAGCCAAGATCAGCGGGGGCCACTTCAAGAGACCCAGTACTTC
CASSQDQRGPLQETQYF
>TRBJ1-5|TRBV14|few|TRBD1
TGTGCCAGCAGCCCCTCCGGGACAGTACTTGGGCCCCAGCATTTT
CASSPSGTVLGPQHF
>TRBJ2-2|TRBV29-1|NA|TRBD1
TGCAGCGCCAGAATGGGGGACAGGGCCAACACCGGGGAGCTGTTTTTT
CSARMGDRANTGELFF
>TRBJ2-1|TRBV4-2|NA|NA
TGTGCCAGCAGCCAAGATGGTTTCGGCTCCTACAATGAGCAGTTCTTC
CASSQDGFGSYNEQFF
>TRBJ1-5|TRBV6-5|NA|NA
TGTGCCAGCAGTTACGGCGGGGCCCAGCATTTT
CASSYGGAQHF
>TRBJ1-1|TRBV7-2|NA|NA
TGTGCCAGCAGCGGACAGTTGAACACTGAAGCTTTCTTT
CASSGQLNTEAFF
>TRBJ1-5|TRBV4-2|NA|NA
TGTGCCAGCAGCCAGGGGGGTAATCAGCCCCAGCATTTT
CASSQGGNQPQHF
>TRBJ1-4|TRBV9|NA|NA
TGTGCCAGCAGCGTAGGAGGCGGGGGTATTGCAACTAATGAAAAACTGTTTTTT
CASSVGGGGIATNEKLFF
>TRBJ1-3|TRBV12-3/TRBV12-4|once|NA
TGTGCCAGCAGTAATACAAGAGGAAACACCATATATTTT
CASSNTRGNTIYF
>TRBJ1-2|TRBV7-9|NA|TRBD1
TGTGCCAGCAGCTCACCCGACAGGGCACGTGGCTACACCTTC
CASSSPDRARGYTF
>TRBJ2-1|TRBV6-5|few|TRBD2
TGTGCCAGCAGCCCCGGGACTAGCGGGATCTATGAGCAGTTCTTC
CASSPGTSGIYEQFF
>TRBJ1-4|TRBV18|NA|NA
TGTGCCAGCTCACCTCTAAGTAATGAAAAACTGTTTTTT
CASSPLSNEKLFF
>TRBJ2-1|TRBV27|NA|TRBD2
TGTGCCAGCAGTTCAATTGGATTGGGAGGGAATGAGCAGTTCTTC
CASSSIGLGGNEQFF
>TRBJ1-2|TRBV5-1|few|NA
TGCGCCAGCAGCTGGGAAGGGAGGGACGATGGCTACACCTTC
CASSWEGRDDGYTF
>TRBJ1-6|TRBV14|NA|TRBD1
TGTGCCAGCAGCCTTACAGGACAGGGGGGTTCACCCCTCCACTTT
CASSLTGQGGSPLHF
>TRBJ1-1|TRBV19|few|NA
TGTGCCAGTAGTATAGTAGGGGACATGAACACTGAAGCTTTCTTT
CASSIVGDMNTEAFF
>TRBJ2-3|TRBV5-1|NA|NA
TGCGCCAGCAGCTTGGCCTATTTTTCGGCAGGGGGGAGCACAGATACGCAGTATTTT
CASSLAYFSAGGSTDTQYF
>TRBJ1-4|TRBV25-1|NA|NA
TGTGCCAGCAGTGAGGGACTGATTAATGAAAAACTGTTTTTT
CASSEGLINEKLFF
>TRBJ1-4|TRBV11-2|NA|TRBD1
TGTGCCAGCAGCCCGAGTAGGGGACAGTCTAATGAAAAACTGTTTTTT
CASSPSRGQSNEKLFF
>TRBJ1-1|TRBV7-9|NA|TRBD1
TGTGCCAGCAGCTCCGGGACAGGAAATAAGGAAGCTTTCTTT
CASSSGTGNKEAFF